This T cell receptor (beta chain) was recorded in a study of PD-L1 blockade in urothelial cancer. The V segment lost 3 bases and the J segment 8 bases; nucleotides outside the gene matches: 6. Germline loops: CDR1 SGHRS, CDR2 YFSETQ. The CDR3 covers 14 residues. The time point: pretreatment peripheral blood. Clones were sequenced by immunoSEQ multiplex PCR, and TCRdb holds only the in-frame ones, with some missing. Among fewer than 85,000 clones listed, roughly 84% were seen once. The source was PBMCs, collected around atezolizumab (anti-PD-L1) treatment. V and J are TRBV5-1 and TRBJ1-4; 8 nucleotides agree with TRBD1. The clonotype comes from a woman in her 70s with urothelial cancer. For the CDR3, the DNA is TGCGCCAGCAGCTGGACAGGGAGCGAAGAAAAACTGTTTTTT. It encodes CASSWTGSEEKLFF.